This TCR beta chain stems from a study of Ad26.COV2.S vaccination and SARS-CoV-2 variants. Specified treatment: 15 to 20 received Ad26.COV2.S at low or high dose, single or two shots; 5 received placebo; per-sample allocation not given. Day 63 after the first injection of vaccine or placebo was the sampling time. The CDR3 consists of 14 residues. The V gene's germline CDR1 is SGHDT and CDR2 YYEEEE. V trimming: 2 bases; J trimming: 3 bases; junction bases outside the gene matches: 2. Profiling relied on immunoSEQ multiplex PCR, and the TCRdb table lists in-frame clones only, not all of them. The sample lists about 680,000 clones; more than 70% were seen once.

The sample here was peripheral blood, taken in a trial of Ad26.COV2.S vaccine versus placebo. This sequence joins TRBV5-6 and TRBJ2-7; 10 positions agree with TRBD1. The source of this sequence is a person between 18 and 65 years old who received the Ad26.COV2.S COVID-19 vaccine or a placebo. The CDR3 sequence is CASSFRDRGYEQYF. CDR3 in DNA: TGTGCCAGCAGCTTCCGGGACAGGGGCTACGAGCAGTACTTC.